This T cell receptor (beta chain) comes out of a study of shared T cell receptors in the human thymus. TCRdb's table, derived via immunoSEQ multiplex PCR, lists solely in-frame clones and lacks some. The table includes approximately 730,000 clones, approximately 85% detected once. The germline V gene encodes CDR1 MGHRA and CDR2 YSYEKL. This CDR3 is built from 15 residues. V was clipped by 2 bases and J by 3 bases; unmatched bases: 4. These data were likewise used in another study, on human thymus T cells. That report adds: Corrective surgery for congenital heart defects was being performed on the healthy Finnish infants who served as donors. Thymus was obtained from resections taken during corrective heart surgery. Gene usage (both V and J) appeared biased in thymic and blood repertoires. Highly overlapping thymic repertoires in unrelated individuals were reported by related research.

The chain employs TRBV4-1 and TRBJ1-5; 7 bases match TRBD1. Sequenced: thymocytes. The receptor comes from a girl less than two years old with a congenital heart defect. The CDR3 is CASSQQQGFNQPQHF. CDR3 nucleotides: TGCGCCAGCAGCCAACAACAGGGGTTCAATCAGCCCCAGCATTTT.